Sequencing of this T cell receptor (beta chain) was carried out in a study of shared clonotypes between healthy human individuals. Every subset had its genomic DNA shared out evenly among several immunoSEQ plates. Libraries were prepared by immunoSEQ multiplex PCR; TCRdb keeps only in-frame clonotypes and omits some of them. The repertoire holds about 2 million clones, with approximately 94% as singletons. CD45RO negativity and positive selection for CCR7 defined naive CD8 cells, a population that excluded terminally differentiated effector memory CD45RA+ cells. The germline CDR1 and CDR2 sequences are MNHEY and SMNVEV (reference sequence). This CDR3 has 17 residues. Trimming left V 1 base short and J 2 bases short, with 15 bases between.

The clonotype comes from a man younger than 35 in good health. The rearrangement links TRBV27 to TRBJ2-1; TRBD2 might be the D (7 bases). The sample consisted of naive CD8+ T cells sorted from blood. CDR3 sequence: CASSLLGAGEPYNEQFF. CDR3 nucleotide sequence: TGTGCCAGCAGTTTATTGGGGGCGGGAGAACCCTACAATGAGCAGTTCTTC.